This TCR beta chain was profiled in a study of T cells after somatic rescue of genetic block. The CDR3 is 13 amino acids. Looked up from germline, CDR1 is LNHDA and CDR2 is SQIVND (reference sequence). V was trimmed by 2 bases and J by 8 bases, leaving 12 bases between them. The method was immunoSEQ multiplex PCR; TCRdb's version includes in-frame clones alone and lacks a portion of them. The data show around 100,000 clones, over 80% seen once. The specimen sequenced was peripheral blood mononuclear cells (PBMCs). V and J are TRBV19 and TRBJ1-2, with D unresolved. The receptor was isolated from a woman younger than 35. The CDR3 region has the DNA TGTGCCAGTAGTATACGGACGGGTGCGGGCTACACCTTC. It is translated as CASSIRTGAGYTF.